What follows is one TCR beta chain and its context. Its antigen specificity is not known. No much larger clone is present one base from it, and per-base qualities are unavailable. This same CDR3 is encoded by further DNA sequences in the sample. Using the deep immunoSEQ assay, TCR CDR3 regions were amplified from genomic DNA by multiplex PCR. Extracted genomic DNA from each cell subset was distributed evenly across all wells of several immunoSEQ 96-well plates, and each plate was treated as a replicate. For sorted subsets, about 200 ng genomic DNA, equal to 30,000 to 35,000 T cell genomes, was loaded into each replicate PCR. Purified libraries were measured with a Qubit 3.0 fluorometer, size-checked on a Bioanalyzer 2100, and measured again with the KAPA Library Quantification kit. Each immunoSEQ 96-well plate was sequenced on its own single-read 150-cycle Illumina NextSeq 550 flow cell. For the original study's pipeline: Because the immunoSEQ output held only junctional sequences and lacked quality scores, the filtering could not match the filtering applied to full-length reads. Sequences were annotated with PyIR, a Python wrapper for IgBLAST v1.9, using IMGT germline references to assign V/J genes and CDR3. Reads were filtered out if the reads had weak V/J assignments (E-value above 1e-6), no CDR3, stop codons, out-of-frame junctions, or ambiguous translated residues. V3J clonotypes were defined as sequences sharing the same inferred V gene, J gene, and CDR3 amino acid sequence. The percentage overlap between two repertoires was calculated by dividing the number of shared unique clonotypes by the size of the smaller repertoire. Richness of each repertoire was evaluated using RTK rarefaction, the Chao1 estimator, and Recon v2.1 estimates of unobserved clonotypes. Generation probabilities were computed with OLGA for all TCRbeta clonotypes obtained by the gDNA method from four donors. TCRdb took over this immuneACCESS table, retaining in-frame rearrangements with V and J assigned. Such tables are incomplete; in checked studies, under half of the missing clones stem from an unresolved V gene, and the remainder is unexplained. That table is the source of V, J and clone size, and D and trimming were worked out from the DNA. A total of 2 million to 2.5 million clones appear in this sample, about 90% of them only once. The leading ten clones occupy around 0.35% of the sample.

The sample is drawn from a study of shared clonotypes between healthy human individuals (dated by TCRdb to the early 2020s). Regarding the complete study: The cohort comprised a couple of women and a few men aged 18 to 49 years. Libraries were prepared and TCR repertoires were sequenced by different laboratories using diverse techniques, in order to increase sequencing depth and limit assay-specific biases. Leukapheresis yielded between about 0.8 and 9.5 billion PBMCs per donor. For each donor, three plates each were used for CD4 naive and CD4 memory, two plates were used for CD8 naive, and one plate was used for CD8 memory. The study deeply sequenced blood TCR repertoires of about 5 healthy adults to estimate repertoire size and the extent of clonotype sharing between individuals. The paper's findings and limits, for the study overall: Naive subsets generally had larger estimated clonotype richness than memory subsets did. Sampling was limited to blood, and TCR repertoires in tissue likely differ from TCR repertoires in blood. Sharing across a few donors was observed for approximately 4.6% of naive CD4, over 3% of naive CD8, about 2.5% of memory CD4, and around 0.4% of memory CD8 clonotypes. Because the study included only a small number of donors, the genetic and exposure-history diversity represented was limited. Pairwise subsampling led to the expectation that sequencing depth would affect the degree of clonotype sharing among donors. Even with the large sequencing depth, rarefaction of the sorted-subset datasets indicated that sequencing was incomplete. Compared with non-shared clonotypes, the clonotypes found in all four sorted-subset donors had higher generation probabilities.

As encoded in the germline V gene, CDR1 is MNHNS while CDR2 is SASEGT. V gives up 4 bases and J gives up 4 bases, and the segment between their germline ends measures 8 bases. From cysteine to phenylalanine, the CDR3 is 12 amino acids long. The CDR3 DNA has 36 bases and is translated from base 1. Healthy HIV-negative adults with no recently reported acute infections or vaccinations were included as donors. All donors were Caucasian adults living in Nashville, Tennessee, USA. Magnetic negative selection was used to enrich CD4+ T cells, after which naive cells were positively selected on CD45RA and the negative fraction became the memory subset. Blood was obtained by leukapheresis, after which PBMCs were separated by Ficoll-Histopaque density gradient centrifugation and cryopreserved in liquid nitrogen vapor phase. Analytical flow cytometry was used to check the purity and quantity of every magnetically sorted T cell population. Genomic DNA was isolated from every sorted fraction and measured by UV absorbance on a Nanodrop 2000c.

This receptor was identified in a man younger than 35 in good health. Some clones in this sample may be carry-over from other donors' samples. Sequenced material: naive CD4+ T cells from PBMCs. The cell subset or site tag for this specimen amounts to: CD45RA+ positively selected. The chain was built from TRBV6-1 and TRBJ2-7; too little of a D gene remains to name it. The CDR3 region reads CASSVTGYEQYF. The DNA is as follows: TGTGCCAGCAGTGTTACCGGGTACGAGCAGTACTTC.